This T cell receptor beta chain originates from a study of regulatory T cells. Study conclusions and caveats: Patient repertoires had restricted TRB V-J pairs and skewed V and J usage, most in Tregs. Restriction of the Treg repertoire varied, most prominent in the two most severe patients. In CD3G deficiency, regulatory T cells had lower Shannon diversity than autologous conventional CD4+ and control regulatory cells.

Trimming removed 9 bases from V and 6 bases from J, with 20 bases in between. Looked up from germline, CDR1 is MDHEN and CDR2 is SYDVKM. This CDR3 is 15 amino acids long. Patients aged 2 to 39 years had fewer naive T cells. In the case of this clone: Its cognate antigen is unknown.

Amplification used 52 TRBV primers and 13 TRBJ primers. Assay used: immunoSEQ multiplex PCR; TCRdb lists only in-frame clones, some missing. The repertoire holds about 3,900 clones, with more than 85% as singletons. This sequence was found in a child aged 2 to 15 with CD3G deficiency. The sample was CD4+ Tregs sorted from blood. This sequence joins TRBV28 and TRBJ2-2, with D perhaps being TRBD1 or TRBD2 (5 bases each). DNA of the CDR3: TGTGCCAGTCAAAGAGGGACGCTAATGGCCGGGGAGCTGTTTTTT. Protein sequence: CASQRGTLMAGELFF.